The 21 T cell receptor beta chains presented below share a single source sample, sequenced in a study of T cells in localized non-small cell lung cancer. Some clones are missing from TCRdb's copy, which holds only in-frame ones; the method was immunoSEQ multiplex PCR. The sample lists about 3,900 clones; 30% were seen once. Material: lung tumor tissue, obtained before any cancer treatment. These receptors all come from a male donor at least 60 years old with stage III lung adenocarcinoma.

This clone turned up a few times. V is TRBV11-3 and J is TRBJ2-1; 9 positions match TRBD2. This CDR3 contains 14 residues. The V gene's germline CDR1 is SGHNT and CDR2 YENEEA. Trimming at V came to 6 bases and at J to 6 bases, leaving 6 bases not matched to a gene. CDR3 sequence reads: CASRRSGGTNEQFF. The CDR3 bases are TGTGCCAGCAGACGTAGCGGGGGCACCAATGAGCAGTTCTTC.

CDR3 sequence reads: CASSLVGGAGAEKLFF. The CDR3 DNA reads as TGTGCCAGCAGTTTAGTAGGGGGCGCGGGAGCAGAAAAACTGTTTTTT. This chain links TRBV28 with TRBJ1-4; 7 positions agree with TRBD1. This CDR3 has 16 amino acids. Losses at the gene ends were 2 bases for V and 8 bases for J; bases not matched to a gene: 11. Per the germline V gene, CDR1 is MDHEN and CDR2 is SYDVKM.

This clone has a handful of counts. The V gene is TRBV11-3, the J gene TRBJ2-1; D may correspond to TRBD1 or TRBD2 (6 bases each). V was trimmed by 5 bases and J by 6 bases, leaving 14 bases between them. This CDR3 comprises 14 residues. Germline loops: CDR1 SGHNT, CDR2 YENEEA. The CDR3 reads CASSPRGLGNEQFF. The CDR3 bases are TGTGCCAGCAGCCCCCGGGGGCTAGGCAATGAGCAGTTCTTC. The full variable domain, rest sourced from reference TRBV11-3 and TRBJ2-1, is EAGVVQSPRYKIIEKKQPVAFWCNPISGHNTLYWYLQNLGQGPELLIRYENEEAVDDSQLPKDRFSAERLKGVDSTLKIQPAELGDSAVYLCASSPRGLGNEQFFGPGTRLTVL.

The V call is TRBV11-3, the J call TRBJ1-5; D is possibly TRBD1 (5 bases). CDR1 and CDR2 from the germline V gene are SGHNT and YENEEA. Between the trimmed V and J ends, which lost 1 base and 5 bases, there was a span of 9 bases. The CDR3 is 14 amino acids. As DNA, the CDR3 is TGTGCCAGCAGCTTAGGGGGGATGGATCAGCCCCAGCATTTT. Amino acid sequence: CASSLGGMDQPQHF.

The rearrangement links TRBV6-8 to TRBJ2-3; D tentatively reads TRBD1 or TRBD2 (5 bases each). Deletions cut 6 bases from V and 6 bases from J, with 16 bases between. CDR3 size: 14 residues. CDR1 MNHGY and CDR2 SAAAGT come from the germline V gene. The DNA for the CDR3 is TGTGCCAGCAGCTCGGACGGGGCCCCCGATACGCAGTATTTT. This gives the protein CASSSDGAPDTQYF.

By share, this clone counts as medium-sized (0.01 to 0.1%). The chain recombines TRBV11-3 with TRBJ1-3; 7 bases are shared with TRBD1. The CDR3 consists of 15 residues. Germline lookup yields CDR1 SGHNT and CDR2 YENEEA. Trimming took 5 bases from V and 4 from J; bases not matched to a gene: 8. CDR3 coding DNA: TGTGCCAGCAGCCTCGAGGGGGCGCGAGGAAACACCATATATTTT. It codes for CASSLEGARGNTIYF.

This chain uses TRBV12-5 with TRBJ2-3; possibly TRBD1 or TRBD2 for D (5 bases each). With 0 bases removed from V and 0 bases from J, the gap between germline ends came to 19 bases. There are 19 residues in the CDR3. From germline, CDR1 is LGHNT and CDR2 FRNRAP. The CDR3 coding sequence is TGTGCTAGTGGTTTGGTCCGGGACGGCCTCCTCCCTAGCACAGATACGCAGTATTTT. Translating gives CASGLVRDGLLPSTDTQYF.

The table lists this clone with a few counts. One end of the junction is discordant with germline, which a read error may explain. The genes are TRBV23-1 and TRBJ2-4; D is perhaps TRBD2 (5 bases). TRBV23-1 is annotated as an ORF whose role is uncertain. CDR3 length equals 18 residues. For the CDR3, the DNA is TGCGCCAGCAGCCAATCGTCGTCGGCAGGACTAGCCAAAAACATTCAGTACTTC. Translating it yields CASSQSSSAGLAKNIQYF.

This clone was observed a handful of times. V gene TRBV1 combines with J gene TRBJ1-4; TRBD1 is the table's D call, not checked against the DNA. TRBV1 constitutes a pseudogene. This CDR3 is built from 15 residues. CDR3 protein: CASNPTGGLNEKLFF. In nucleotides, the CDR3 is TGCGCCAGCAATCCAACAGGGGGACTTAATGAAAAACTGTTTTTT.

A few counts support this clone. The chain couples TRBV6-8 to TRBJ1-2, with D possibly TRBD1 on 5 matching bases. This CDR3 region has 15 residues. CDR1 MNHGY and CDR2 SAAAGT come from the germline V gene. The V end was cut by 2 bases, the J end by 1 base, with 11 bases between. Here the CDR3 reads CASSYLDSYNYGYTF. CDR3 coding DNA: TGTGCCAGCAGTTACCTCGACAGCTATAACTATGGCTACACCTTC.

This clone has just a few counts. The rearrangement uses TRBV6-8 and TRBJ2-7; the match to TRBD1 covers 9 bases. CDR1 and CDR2 (germline): MNHGY, SAAAGT. Trimming removed 4 bases from V and 3 bases from J; junction bases left unmatched: 1. CDR3 length: 13 residues. The CDR3 nucleotides are TGTGCCAGCAGTTTGGACAGGGGCTACGAGCAGTACTTC. Translation: CASSLDRGYEQYF.

The rearrangement links TRBV28 to TRBJ1-5, with a weak D call TRBD1 (5 bases). Deletions cut 8 bases from V and 0 bases from J, with 17 bases between. This CDR3 is built from 16 residues. CDR1 is MDHEN and CDR2 is SYDVKM in the germline V gene. Here the CDR3 reads CASLKGAIYSNQPQHF. Here the CDR3 DNA reads TGTGCCAGCCTAAAAGGGGCCATCTATAGCAATCAGCCCCAGCATTTT.

Only a few counts were recorded for this clone. The chain employs TRBV15 and TRBJ1-1, with D perhaps TRBD1 (6 bases). The CDR3 is 15 residues long. Per the germline V gene, CDR1 is LNHNV and CDR2 is YYDKDF (reference sequence). Trimming cost V 4 bases and J 5 bases, with 17 bases left between them. As DNA, the CDR3 is TGTGCCACCAGCATATCAGGGGCCTTTGGGACTGAAGCTTTCTTT. Amino acid sequence: CATSISGAFGTEAFF.

The chain links TRBV11-3 to TRBJ2-7, with D possibly matching TRBD1 (6 bases). Trimming took off 4 bases at V and 3 bases at J, with 16 bases between the two ends. This CDR3 has 15 amino acids. Germline CDR1 is SGHNT and CDR2 is YENEEA. CDR3 DNA: TGTGCCAGCAGCTCGGACAGACAGGTTTTCTACGAGCAGTACTTC. Encoded protein: CASSSDRQVFYEQYF.

This clone was seen only a few times. The genes are TRBV18 and TRBJ1-3; 7 positions match TRBD1. Per germline, CDR1 KGHSH and CDR2 LQKENI. The V and J ends lost 3 bases and 3 bases, in that order; junction bases with no gene match: 17. The CDR3 is 19 residues long. CDR3: CASSPRAEGGSLRGNTIYF. The DNA for the CDR3 is TGTGCCAGCTCACCCCGAGCGGAAGGGGGCTCTCTTCGTGGAAACACCATATATTTT.

By sample share, this clone is medium-sized (0.01 to 0.1%). The CDR3 loop is CASSVGEGTAYNSPLHF. The CDR3, as DNA: TGTGCCAGCAGCGTAGGGGAGGGGACAGCCTATAATTCACCCCTCCACTTT. The chain recombines TRBV9 with TRBJ1-6, with 7 bases identical to TRBD1. The V gene end was trimmed by 0 bases and the J gene end by 2 bases; junction bases not matched to a gene: 5. The CDR3 extends over 17 amino acids. CDR1 and CDR2 from the germline V gene are SGDLS and YYNGEE.

This clone has a handful of counts. The chain is built from TRBV11-3 and TRBJ1-1; 12 positions match TRBD1. Germline values: CDR1 SGHNT, CDR2 YENEEA. The V segment lost 5 bases and the J segment 10 bases; nucleotides outside the gene matches: 8. CDR3 length equals 14 residues. CDR3 DNA: TGTGCCAGCAGCCACCGGGACAGGGGGCCCGCAGCTTTCTTT. It yields the protein CASSHRDRGPAAFF.

This clone was counted only a few times. Other nucleotide sequences in the sample specify the same CDR3. V and J are TRBV19 and TRBJ2-6, with a tentative D call TRBD1 (5 bases). The CDR3 spans 17 residues. Germline V gene lookup returns CDR1 LNHDA and CDR2 SQIVND (reference sequence). V was trimmed by 3 bases and J by 0 bases, leaving 12 bases between them. This CDR3 reads CASSIQGGSSGANVLTF. The CDR3 nucleotides read TGTGCCAGTAGTATTCAGGGCGGCAGCTCTGGGGCCAACGTCCTGACTTTC. The variable domain in full, completed from reference TRBV19 and TRBJ2-6, reads DGGITQSPKYLFRKEGQNVTLSCEQNLNHDAMYWYRQDPGQGLRLIYYSQIVNDFQKGDIAEGYSVSREKKESFPLTVTSAQKNPTAFYLCASSIQGGSSGANVLTFGAGSRLTVL.

The genes are TRBV9 and TRBJ2-3, with 9 positions matching TRBD2. The length of the CDR3 is 16 residues. V shed 0 bases and J 3 bases; nucleotides not matched to a gene: 5. CDR1 and CDR2 (germline): SGDLS, YYNGEE. CDR3 bases: TGTGCCAGCAGCGTAGCTGGGAGCGGGGGGACAGATACGCAGTATTTT. It is translated as CASSVAGSGGTDTQYF.

This clone was counted only a few times. The V call is TRBV6-8, the J call TRBJ1-1; the D is unclear. Trimming pared 0 bases from V and 8 bases from J, leaving 10 bases between. From germline, CDR1 is MNHGY and CDR2 SAAAGT. The CDR3 has 13 residues. CDR3 loop: CASSYSRDREAFF. Written as DNA, the CDR3 is TGTGCCAGCAGTTACTCGAGAGACCGGGAAGCTTTCTTT.

In this sample, this clone turned up a few times. The chain is built from TRBV9 and TRBJ1-6; D call uncertain. Trimming took off 0 bases at V and 7 bases at J, with 14 bases between the two ends. The CDR3 is 16 amino acids. Germline CDR1 SGDLS, CDR2 YYNGEE. The chain's CDR3 is CASSVASRVENSPLHF. The CDR3 coding sequence is TGTGCCAGCAGCGTAGCGTCGCGGGTAGAGAATTCACCCCTCCACTTT.